The present TCR beta chain was sequenced within a study of shared clonotypes between healthy human individuals. Germline V gene data show CDR1 as SGHNT and CDR2 as YYREEE (reference sequence). This CDR3 has 14 residues. Trimming removed 3 bases from V and 5 bases from J; junction bases left unmatched: 4. Genomic DNA of each subset was evenly split across several immunoSEQ plates. In the authors' workflow: Junction-only sequences produced by ImmunoSEQ had no quality scores, so filtering differed. TCRdb keeps only in-frame clones here, not all; method: immunoSEQ multiplex PCR. The V and J calls and clone size come from that table; D and trimming were worked out from the DNA. In the table there are 450,000 to 500,000 clones, 70% to 85% of which are singletons. Every donor, a Caucasian adult, lived in Nashville, Tennessee.

This rearrangement joins TRBV5-4 to TRBJ2-5, with 10 bases aligning to TRBD2. This clonotype originated in a woman aged 40 to 50 in good health. Some clones in this sample may be carry-over from other donors' samples. Sample: PBMCs. CDR3 region: CASSSISGGETQYF. The CDR3 DNA reads as TGTGCCAGCAGCTCCATTAGCGGGGGGGAGACCCAGTACTTC. Looking up the rest from reference TRBV5-4 and TRBJ2-5 gives the full variable domain: ETGVTQSPTHLIKTRGQQVTLRCSSQSGHNTVSWYQQALGQGPQFIFQYYREEENGRGNFPPRFSGLQFPNYSSELNVNALELDDSALYLCASSSISGGETQYFGPGTRLLVL.